These 27 T cell receptor beta chains came from one sample sequenced in a study of human T cells and chemical hapten exposure. Time point meaning: patch test 1, 2 weeks after DPC sensitization. Specified treatment: therapeutic diphenylcyclopropenone sensitization with weekly scalp DPC. TCRdb re-analysed the RACE reads in MiXCR, keeping a single row per CDR3 protein. The sample has approximately 80,000 distinct CDR3 sequences; around 7.8% are singletons. The material was whole blood, obtained in connection with sensitization to the hapten diphenylcyclopropenone (DPC). Every receptor here comes from a woman aged 25 to 39 with alopecia areata. Some clones in this sample may be carry-over from other donors' samples.

This clonotype showed up many times. The chain combines TRBV12-3 or TRBV12-4 with TRBJ1-1; weak D call: TRBD1 (5 bases). The germline V and J ends were trimmed by 6 bases and 2 bases, with 13 bases remaining between them. This CDR3 region has 14 residues. CDR3 region: CASRVRGSNTEAFF. In DNA form, the CDR3 reads TGTGCCAGCAGGGTTAGGGGCAGCAACACTGAAGCTTTCTTT.

At least ten counts were recorded for this clonotype. The V call is TRBV7-9, the J call TRBJ2-3; TRBD2 aligns across 14 bases. Per germline, CDR1 SEHNR and CDR2 FQNEAQ (reference sequence). V was clipped by 4 bases and J by 0 bases; unmatched bases: 18. The CDR3 contains 22 residues. Here the CDR3 reads CASSSTPGLAGGLAVSTDTQYF. CDR3 in DNA: TGTGCCAGCAGCTCCACTCCCGGACTAGCGGGGGGATTGGCTGTGAGCACAGATACGCAGTATTTT.

This clonotype has ten or more counts. The chain has TRBV5-1 and TRBJ2-5; 9 positions match TRBD1. V lost 4 bases, J lost 7 bases, and 8 bases stayed unmatched. There are 14 residues in the CDR3. Germline CDR1 and CDR2: SGHRS and YFSETQ. The CDR3 loop is CASSRGTGSVTQYF. CDR3 nucleotide sequence: TGCGCCAGCAGCCGGGGGACAGGGAGCGTGACCCAGTACTTC.

This clonotype was seen many times. The chain combines TRBV4-2 with TRBJ1-3, with a tentative D call TRBD1 (5 bases). Germline V gene lookup returns CDR1 LGHNA and CDR2 YNFKEQ. The CDR3 sequence is 17 residues long. With 1 base removed from V and 2 bases from J, the gap between germline ends came to 15 bases. This chain's CDR3 is CASSQVPSGVTGNTIYF. The CDR3 region has the DNA TGTGCCAGCAGCCAAGTCCCGTCGGGGGTGACTGGAAACACCATATATTTT.

Ten or more counts support this clonotype. J is TRBJ1-5 and V is TRBV5-5, with 7 bases identical to TRBD1. CDR3 length: 16 amino acids. Germline CDR1 SGHKS, CDR2 YYEKEE (reference sequence). Unmatched junction bases numbered 9, after V lost 4 bases and J lost 2 bases. The CDR3 loop is CASSLRQGLGNQPQHF. Written as DNA, the CDR3 is TGTGCCAGCAGCCTACGACAGGGTTTGGGCAATCAGCCCCAGCATTTT. Variable domain in full (rest from reference TRBV5-5 and TRBJ1-5): DAGVTQSPTHLIKTRGQQVTLRCSPISGHKSVSWYQQVLGQGPQFIFQYYEKEERGRGNFPDRFSARQFPNYSSELNVNALLLGDSALYLCASSLRQGLGNQPQHFGDGTRLSIL.

This clonotype was seen repeatedly, ten times or more. The rearrangement uses TRBV20-1 and TRBJ1-1; no clear D. The CDR3 sequence is 11 residues long. Deletions cut 5 bases from V and 4 bases from J, with 8 bases between. Germline lookup yields CDR1 DFQATT and CDR2 SNEGSKA (reference sequence). The CDR3, as DNA: TGCAGTGCTTATTTACGCACTGAAGCTTTCTTT. It codes for CSAYLRTEAFF.

This clonotype turned up a few times. The chain's CDR3 is CSVEDRINTEAFF. For the CDR3, the DNA is TGCAGCGTTGAGGACAGGATCAACACTGAAGCTTTCTTT. The chain employs TRBV29-1 and TRBJ1-1; 7 nucleotides match TRBD1. Trimming at V came to 3 bases and at J to 2 bases, leaving 3 bases not matched to a gene. CDR1 SQVTM and CDR2 ANQGSEA come from the germline V gene. The CDR3 has 13 residues.

Many counts were recorded for this clonotype. The chain joins TRBV9 to TRBJ1-6; the D gene is possibly TRBD1 (5 bases). In germline, CDR1 is SGDLS, CDR2 YYNGEE. The CDR3 is 15 amino acids. Trimming took off 0 bases at V and 10 bases at J, with 14 bases between the two ends. This CDR3 reads CASSVGKGIESPLHF. For the CDR3, the DNA is TGTGCCAGCAGCGTAGGTAAGGGGATTGAATCACCCCTCCACTTT.

This clonotype was found many times. The chain carries TRBV2 and TRBJ2-7, with 7 bases aligning to TRBD1. Germline V gives CDR1 SNHLY, CDR2 FYNNEI. Germline trimming cut 3 bases from V and 0 bases from J; bases unmatched to any gene: 2. The CDR3 is 14 residues long. The CDR3 nucleotides read TGTGCCAGCAGTGACCCAGGGGGCTCCTACGAGCAGTACTTC. This encodes CASSDPGGSYEQYF.

The chain couples TRBV20-1 to TRBJ1-1; D not certain. The CDR3 runs 14 residues. Looked up from germline, CDR1 is DFQATT and CDR2 is SNEGSKA (reference sequence). V was clipped by 5 bases and J by 4 bases, with 17 bases between them. The CDR3 DNA follows: TGCAGTGCTGTAAGGAGGGCCCGGAGCACTGAAGCTTTCTTT. It translates to CSAVRRARSTEAFF.

This clonotype showed up just a few times. J is TRBJ1-1 and V is TRBV18, with D perhaps TRBD1 (5 bases). V lost 1 base to trimming and J lost 4 bases, with 10 bases between them. CDR1 and CDR2 (germline): KGHSH, LQKENI. The CDR3 length is 14 residues. The CDR3 loop reads CASSPRQGGTEAFF. The CDR3 DNA is TGTGCCAGCTCACCACGGCAGGGTGGCACTGAAGCTTTCTTT.

The chain recombines TRBV10-3 with TRBJ1-1; D perhaps matches TRBD1 (5 bases). V was shortened by 3 bases and J by 0 bases, with 14 bases between the two germline ends. CDR1 ENHRY and CDR2 SYGVKD come from the germline V gene. This CDR3 contains 16 residues. CDR3 protein: CAISDPPAGMNTEAFF. The CDR3 DNA reads as TGTGCCATCAGTGACCCCCCGGCAGGGATGAACACTGAAGCTTTCTTT.

With regard to this clonotype: A much larger clonotype is one base distant, so this may be a read error. The V gene is TRBV20-1, the J gene TRBJ2-5; possibly TRBD1 or TRBD2 for D (6 bases each). The germline V gene encodes CDR1 DFQATT and CDR2 SNEGSKA (reference sequence). Trimming shortened V by 3 bases and J by 7 bases, and 18 bases separated the two germline ends. CDR3 size: 14 residues. CDR3 DNA: TGCAGTGCTAGGATCAGGGGAGTGGGGGGGACCCAGTACTTC. Encoded protein: CSARIRGVGGTQYF.

This clonotype was seen repeatedly, ten times or more. The gene calls are TRBV10-3 and TRBJ1-1; the D gene is possibly TRBD1 (5 bases). The CDR3 is made up of 16 amino acids. CDR1 is ENHRY and CDR2 is SYGVKD in the germline V gene. V was shortened by 0 bases and J by 0 bases, with 11 bases between the two germline ends. The chain's CDR3 is CAISESTPGMNTEAFF. As DNA, the CDR3 is TGTGCCATCAGTGAGTCGACTCCAGGGATGAACACTGAAGCTTTCTTT.

This chain joins TRBV3-1 and TRBJ2-7, with 12 bases lining up with TRBD1. V was pared by 0 bases and J by 3 bases, with 6 bases of the junction left unmatched. CDR3 size: 17 residues. The germline V gene encodes CDR1 LGHDT and CDR2 YNNKEL (reference sequence). The CDR3 protein is CASSQEGGTGGFYEQYF. Here the CDR3 DNA reads TGTGCCAGCAGCCAAGAAGGGGGGACAGGGGGCTTCTACGAGCAGTACTTC.

A word on this clonotype: A much larger clone lies a single base off, so this may be a read error. J is TRBJ1-4 and V is TRBV6-5; D is perhaps TRBD1 (5 bases). Germline V gives CDR1 MNHEY, CDR2 SVGAGI. The CDR3 is 14 residues long. V gave up 5 bases and J gave up 8 bases, with 15 bases separating them. The CDR3 is CASSLWGCEEKLFF. CDR3 nucleotide sequence: TGTGCCAGCAGTCTATGGGGGTGTGAAGAAAAACTGTTTTTT.

The chain uses TRBV6-4 and TRBJ2-2; D is undetermined. This CDR3 has 13 residues. V lost 2 bases, J lost 5 bases, and 6 bases lay in between. CDR1 is MRHNA, CDR2 SNTAGT, per germline. In nucleotides, the CDR3 is TGTGCCAGCAGTGACGGAGTTACCGGGGAGCTGTTTTTT. The encoded protein is CASSDGVTGELFF.

The rearrangement links TRBV5-1 to TRBJ1-5; D gene uncertain. Germline CDR1 and CDR2: SGHRS and YFSETQ. V lost 4 bases to trimming and J lost 0 bases, with 11 bases between them. The CDR3 runs 15 residues. The CDR3 sequence is CASSEDGASNQPQHF. In nucleotides, the CDR3 is TGCGCCAGCAGCGAGGACGGAGCTAGCAATCAGCCCCAGCATTTT.

The table lists this clonotype with many counts. The chain recombines TRBV11-2 with TRBJ2-4; TRBD1 is a possible D gene (5 bases). The germline gives CDR1 SGHAT, CDR2 FQNNGV. V lost 3 bases and J 8 bases, leaving 11 bases between the germline ends. This CDR3 region has 13 residues. Written as DNA, the CDR3 is TGTGCCAGCAGCTTCGAAAGGGGTTACATTCAGTACTTC. Protein: CASSFERGYIQYF.

At least ten counts were recorded for this clonotype. The gene calls are TRBV12-3 or TRBV12-4 and TRBJ1-5; tentatively, D is TRBD1 (5 bases). This CDR3 is 14 amino acids long. Trimming left V 7 bases short and J 7 bases short, with 17 bases between. CDR3 sequence (DNA): TGTGCCAGCACAAGGGGAGGGAGTCGGCAGCCCCAGCATTTT. Amino acid sequence: CASTRGGSRQPQHF.

The rearrangement links TRBV3-1 to TRBJ2-3, with 7 bases that match TRBD1. J lost 1 base, V lost 4 bases, and 5 bases had no gene match. The CDR3 extends over 15 amino acids. The germline CDR1 and CDR2 sequences are LGHDT and YNNKEL (reference sequence). CDR3 sequence (DNA): TGTGCCAGCAGCCTGACTGGACAGGGCACAGATACGCAGTATTTT. Protein sequence: CASSLTGQGTDTQYF.

This clonotype was observed at least ten times. This CDR3 is CASSQNPGQAYGYTF. CDR3 in DNA: TGTGCCAGCAGTCAGAATCCGGGACAGGCCTATGGCTACACCTTC. The chain uses TRBV9 and TRBJ1-2; 8 nucleotides line up with TRBD1. The trim removed 5 bases at V and 4 bases at J, leaving 10 bases unmatched. The CDR3 has 15 amino acids. Germline assignment: CDR1 SGDLS and CDR2 YYNGEE.

The V call is TRBV12-3 or TRBV12-4, the J call TRBJ1-4, with 8 bases matching TRBD1. The CDR3 totals 15 residues. J gave up 4 bases and V 3 bases, and 4 bases lay outside the gene matches. In nucleotides, the CDR3 is TGTGCCAGCAGTTTTGGAGGACAGGGTAATGAAAAACTGTTTTTT. It specifies CASSFGGQGNEKLFF.

Concerning this clonotype: A read error may be the cause here, since a much bigger clone is one base away. This rearrangement joins TRBV3-1 to TRBJ2-1; possible D gene TRBD2, 6 bases. Germline V gene sequence: CDR1 LGHDT, CDR2 YNNKEL (reference sequence). The CDR3 length is 12 residues. Trimming left V 5 bases short and J 10 bases short, with 12 bases between. In DNA, the CDR3 is TGTGCCAGCAGCAAAGTTGCGGGGGAGCAGTTCTTC. It specifies CASSKVAGEQFF.

On this clonotype: A read error may produce the germline difference seen at one junction end. The chain links TRBV27 to TRBJ1-6; D is possibly TRBD1 (5 bases). The germline V gene encodes CDR1 MNHEY and CDR2 SMNVEV (reference sequence). This CDR3 is 16 amino acids long. Written as DNA, the CDR3 is TGTGCCAGCAGTGAGCGACAGAGCTCCTATAATGCACCCCTCCACTTT. Translation: CASSERQSSYNAPLHF.

This clonotype was detected ten times or more. The CDR3 here is CASSLVRQQSTNTYEQYF. CDR3 coding DNA: TGCGCCAGCAGCTTGGTCCGCCAACAGAGCACCAATACCTACGAGCAGTACTTC. The genes are TRBV5-1 and TRBJ2-7; D remains unclear. V lost 0 bases, J lost 2 bases, and 21 bases lay in between. The germline CDR1 and CDR2 sequences are SGHRS and YFSETQ. The CDR3 runs to 18 residues.

This clonotype was recorded a few times. The gene calls are TRBV6-1 and TRBJ1-5; 7 bases match TRBD1. V was clipped by 5 bases and J by 4 bases; unmatched bases: 8. CDR1 and CDR2 from the germline V gene are MNHNS and SASEGT. CDR3 length: 15 residues. CDR3 loop: CASSQSGTENQPQHF. The DNA for the CDR3 is TGTGCCAGCAGTCAGTCCGGGACAGAGAATCAGCCCCAGCATTTT.